The text below deals with one T cell receptor (beta chain). The sample belongs to a study of blood T cell repertoires in COVID-19. On the study more broadly: The study drew acute and convalescent COVID-19 samples from the United States, Italy and Spain.

Authors' analysis steps: For nucleated cells, counts were estimated from reference gene primer amplification. The protocol was immunoSEQ multiplex PCR, while the TCRdb copy is restricted to in-frame clones and leaves out a portion. V, J and clone size are those of that table, while D and trimming were read from the DNA. The data contain fewer than 350,000 clones, around 86% of them singletons. The CDR3 runs to 12 residues. The germline V gene has CDR1 LNHDA and CDR2 SQIVND (reference sequence). V was shortened by 5 bases and J by 9 bases, with 11 bases between the two germline ends. This TCR was sampled from a woman aged 60 to 75 with active or convalescent COVID-19. The sample comprised peripheral blood. This rearrangement joins TRBV19 to TRBJ1-5; D is ambiguous. CDR3 in amino acids: CASSPPRGPQHF. The DNA of the CDR3 is TGTGCCAGTAGTCCCCCCCGGGGGCCCCAGCATTTT.